This is a list of T cell receptor beta chains from one sample in a study of blood T cell repertoires in COVID-19. The assay was immunoSEQ multiplex PCR, and TCRdb's table has in-frame clones only and misses some. The table has a few hundred thousand clones, more than 85% seen once. Sequenced sample: peripheral blood. All receptors derive from a man aged 55 to 70 with acute or convalescent COVID-19. Each CDR3 is given with its conserved first and last residue. A D gene is named only where the DNA matches it firmly. The size field is filled for only some rows; it gives once, few, many or a size class.

V	size	D	J	CDR3	DNA
TRBV7-9	-	TRBD1	TRBJ2-7	CASSPGTGTGGDEQYF	TGTGCCAGCAGCCCGGGAACCGGGACAGGGGGCGACGAGCAGTACTTC
TRBV7-9	-	TRBD1	TRBJ1-1	CASSFRWEAGTGPAEAFF	TGTGCCAGCAGCTTCAGATGGGAGGCCGGGACAGGTCCTGCCGAAGCTTTCTTT
TRBV5-4	-	-	TRBJ1-1	CASSPLQGVNTEAFF	TGTGCCAGCAGCCCCCTCCAGGGCGTGAACACTGAAGCTTTCTTT
TRBV19	once	-	TRBJ1-4	CASSPTRRDNEKLFF	TGTGCCAGTAGCCCCACCCGCAGGGATAATGAAAAACTGTTTTTT
TRBV4-2	-	-	TRBJ2-5	CASSQERSLSWSQETQYF	TGTGCCAGCAGCCAAGAAAGGAGCTTATCTTGGTCCCAAGAGACCCAGTACTTC
TRBV19	-	TRBD1	TRBJ1-5	CASSIGQGGGQPQHF	TGTGCCAGTAGTATAGGCCAGGGGGGCGGACAGCCCCAGCATTTT
TRBV5-1	-	TRBD2	TRBJ2-2	CASSLLAGGPGGELFF	TGCGCCAGCAGCCTACTAGCGGGGGGGCCTGGCGGGGAGCTGTTTTTT
TRBV3-1/TRBV3-2	-	-	TRBJ2-7	CASSSNSASYEQYF	TGTGCCAGCAGCTCTAACAGTGCCTCCTACGAGCAGTACTTC
TRBV13	-	TRBD1	TRBJ1-4	CASSSRDRGRGNEKLFF	TGTGCCAGCAGCTCCCGGGACAGGGGGCGGGGTAATGAAAAACTGTTTTTT
TRBV30	-	-	TRBJ1-5	CAWADYSNQPQHF	TGTGCCTGGGCGGATTATAGCAATCAGCCCCAGCATTTT
TRBV5-1	-	-	TRBJ1-1	CASSVQRNTEAFF	TGCGCCAGCAGCGTACAGAGGAACACTGAAGCTTTCTTT
TRBV6-6	-	-	TRBJ1-4	CASRTTGRNEKLFF	TGTGCCAGCAGAACGACAGGCCGAAATGAAAAACTGTTTTTT
TRBV27	-	TRBD2	TRBJ2-1	CASSFPRSGGPYEQFF	TGTGCCAGCAGCTTCCCCCGTTCGGGGGGGCCTTATGAGCAGTTCTTC
TRBV28	-	-	TRBJ2-7	CASSLRAYEQYF	TGTGCCAGCAGTTTGAGGGCCTACGAGCAGTACTTC
TRBV11-1	-	-	TRBJ2-1	CASSSDVGGYNEQFF	TGTGCCAGCAGCTCCGACGTTGGGGGGTACAATGAGCAGTTCTTC
TRBV29-1	-	TRBD1	TRBJ1-2	CSVGDRLHVYGYTF	TGCAGCGTTGGGGACAGATTACATGTTTATGGCTACACCTTC
TRBV15	few	-	TRBJ2-3	CATSRDPGGVGDTQYF	TGTGCCACCAGCAGAGATCCTGGCGGGGTGGGAGATACGCAGTATTTT
TRBV6-5	-	-	TRBJ1-2	CASIGQSYGYTF	TGTGCCAGCATTGGACAGTCCTATGGCTACACCTTC
TRBV6-2/TRBV6-3	-	-	TRBJ1-1	CASSNSPNTEAFF	TGTGCCAGCAGTAACAGCCCGAACACTGAAGCTTTCTTT
TRBV2	once	TRBD2	TRBJ2-7	CASSETRGTSSEQYF	TGTGCCAGCAGTGAAACCCGAGGGACTAGCAGTGAGCAGTACTTC
TRBV18	-	-	TRBJ2-3	CASSPKTGLGTDTQYF	TGTGCCAGCTCACCGAAGACAGGTCTAGGCACAGATACGCAGTATTTT
TRBV5-1	-	TRBD2	TRBJ2-7	CASSRTSGGYEQYF	TGCGCCAGCAGCCGAACTAGCGGGGGGTACGAGCAGTACTTC
TRBV24-1	-	-	TRBJ2-2	CATSDGGGAKLFF	TGTGCCACCAGTGATGGGGGGGGCGCTAAGCTGTTTTTT
TRBV18	-	TRBD1	TRBJ1-5	CASSPPDRGNQPQHF	TGTGCCAGCTCACCACCGGACAGGGGCAATCAGCCCCAGCATTTT
TRBV15	-	-	TRBJ1-2	CATSSSLSAGILYGYTF	TGTGCCACCAGCTCCTCTCTTTCGGCAGGTATCCTCTATGGCTACACCTTC
TRBV9	-	-	TRBJ1-4	CASSVGGSRREKLFF	TGTGCCAGCAGCGTAGGAGGCAGCCGGAGGGAAAAACTGTTTTTT
TRBV6-2/TRBV6-3	-	TRBD1	TRBJ2-7	CASSRDRGAYEQYF	TGTGCCAGCAGTAGGGACAGGGGAGCCTACGAGCAGTACTTC
TRBV7-2	-	TRBD1	TRBJ1-2	CASSLVGRGRYGYTF	TGTGCCAGCAGCTTAGTTGGCAGGGGGCGCTATGGCTACACCTTC
TRBV18	-	TRBD1	TRBJ1-5	CASSPRDRGNNQPQHF	TGTGCCAGCTCACCACGGGACAGGGGAAACAATCAGCCCCAGCATTTT
TRBV18	-	-	TRBJ2-7	CASSPLRRGGRDEQYF	TGTGCCAGCTCACCACTCCGGCGAGGGGGTCGGGACGAGCAGTACTTC
TRBV11-2	-	-	TRBJ1-4	CASSGGLANEKLFF	TGTGCCAGCAGCGGAGGGTTGGCTAATGAAAAACTGTTTTTT
TRBV5-4	-	-	TRBJ2-3	CASSLVGSDTQYF	TGTGCCAGCAGCTTGGTCGGGTCAGATACGCAGTATTTT
TRBV25-1	few	TRBD2	TRBJ2-7	CASSRRGGVSYEQYF	TGTGCCAGCAGTCGCCGCGGGGGGGTCTCCTACGAGCAGTACTTC
TRBV5-1	-	TRBD2	TRBJ2-2	CASRSRGGPPYGELFF	TGCGCCAGCAGGAGCCGGGGGGGCCCTCCGTACGGGGAGCTGTTTTTT
TRBV7-2	-	-	TRBJ1-4	CASRRPGEKLFF	TGTGCCAGCAGGCGCCCGGGGGAAAAACTGTTTTTT
TRBV30	-	-	TRBJ1-1	CAWTGYTEAFF	TGTGCCTGGACAGGGTACACTGAAGCTTTCTTT
TRBV12-3/TRBV12-4	-	-	TRBJ1-2	CAKQGRSGYTF	TGTGCAAAACAGGGTAGAAGCGGCTACACCTTC
TRBV7-7	-	TRBD2	TRBJ2-1	CASSLGSGGGNEQFF	TGTGCCAGCAGCTTAGGCAGCGGGGGGGGGAATGAGCAGTTCTTC
TRBV28	-	TRBD1	TRBJ1-1	CASSLDRVLEAFF	TGTGCCAGCAGTTTGGACAGGGTCTTAGAAGCTTTCTTT
TRBV19	-	-	TRBJ1-5	CASSIGGRRGQPQHF	TGTGCCAGTAGTATAGGGGGTCGGAGGGGCCAGCCCCAGCATTTT
TRBV6-4	-	TRBD2	TRBJ2-2	CASSFSGGARPNTGELFF	TGTGCCAGCAGTTTTAGCGGGGGGGCTCGCCCGAACACCGGGGAGCTGTTTTTT
TRBV10-2	-	TRBD1	TRBJ2-4	CASSKQGSKNIQYF	TGCGCCAGCAGCAAACAGGGGAGCAAAAACATTCAGTACTTC
TRBV15	once	-	TRBJ2-3	CATSRDRGQGLADTQYF	TGTGCCACCAGCAGGGATAGGGGCCAGGGCTTGGCAGATACGCAGTATTTT
TRBV11-3	-	-	TRBJ2-3	CASSLRTRSRGALTDTQYF	TGTGCCAGCAGCTTAAGAACAAGGTCCAGGGGGGCGTTGACAGATACGCAGTATTTT
TRBV9	-	TRBD1	TRBJ1-2	CASSVRSKGQPAGYTF	TGTGCCAGCAGCGTACGTTCGAAGGGACAGCCAGCCGGCTACACCTTC
TRBV29-1	-	TRBD1	TRBJ1-2	CSVAEGAGGFGGYTF	TGCAGCGTTGCCGAGGGAGCAGGGGGATTCGGTGGCTACACCTTC